This T cell receptor beta chain was captured in a study of graft-versus-host responses after intestinal transplantation. The CDR3 length is 15 residues. Trimming removed 6 bases from V and 5 bases from J; junction bases left unmatched: 13. The germline CDR1 and CDR2 sequences are MNHEY and SVGAGI. TCRdb's copy holds only in-frame clones and misses some; the assay was immunoSEQ multiplex PCR. The table has tens of thousands of clones, approximately 96% seen once; the top ten hold 0.53%. Details on this clone: Its antigen is as yet unknown.

The sample consisted of unstimulated CD8+ T cells sorted from spleen or lymph node cells, taken before intestinal transplant. The gene calls are TRBV6-5 and TRBJ2-7; 7 nucleotides agree with TRBD1. This TCR came from a human donor who received an intestinal transplant. CDR3 sequence: CASSPFLQQGHEQYF. The CDR3 DNA follows: TGTGCCAGCAGCCCCTTCCTTCAACAGGGGCACGAGCAGTACTTC.